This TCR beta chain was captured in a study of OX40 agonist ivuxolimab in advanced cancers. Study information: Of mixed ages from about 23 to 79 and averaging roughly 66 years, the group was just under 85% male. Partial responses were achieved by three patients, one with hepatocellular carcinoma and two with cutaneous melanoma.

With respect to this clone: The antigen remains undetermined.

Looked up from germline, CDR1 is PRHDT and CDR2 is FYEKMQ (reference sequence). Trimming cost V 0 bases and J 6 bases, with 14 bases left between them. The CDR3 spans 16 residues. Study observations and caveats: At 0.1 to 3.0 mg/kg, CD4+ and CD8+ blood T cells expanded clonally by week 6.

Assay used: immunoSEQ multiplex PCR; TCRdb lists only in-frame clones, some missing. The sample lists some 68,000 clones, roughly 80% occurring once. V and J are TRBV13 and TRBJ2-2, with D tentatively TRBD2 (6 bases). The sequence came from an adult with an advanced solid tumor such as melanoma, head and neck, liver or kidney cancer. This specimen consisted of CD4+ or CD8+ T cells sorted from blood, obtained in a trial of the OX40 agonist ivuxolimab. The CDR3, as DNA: TGTGCCAGCAGCTTAGGGAGCGGGCTTGTCGCCGGGGAGCTGTTTTTT. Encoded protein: CASSLGSGLVAGELFF.